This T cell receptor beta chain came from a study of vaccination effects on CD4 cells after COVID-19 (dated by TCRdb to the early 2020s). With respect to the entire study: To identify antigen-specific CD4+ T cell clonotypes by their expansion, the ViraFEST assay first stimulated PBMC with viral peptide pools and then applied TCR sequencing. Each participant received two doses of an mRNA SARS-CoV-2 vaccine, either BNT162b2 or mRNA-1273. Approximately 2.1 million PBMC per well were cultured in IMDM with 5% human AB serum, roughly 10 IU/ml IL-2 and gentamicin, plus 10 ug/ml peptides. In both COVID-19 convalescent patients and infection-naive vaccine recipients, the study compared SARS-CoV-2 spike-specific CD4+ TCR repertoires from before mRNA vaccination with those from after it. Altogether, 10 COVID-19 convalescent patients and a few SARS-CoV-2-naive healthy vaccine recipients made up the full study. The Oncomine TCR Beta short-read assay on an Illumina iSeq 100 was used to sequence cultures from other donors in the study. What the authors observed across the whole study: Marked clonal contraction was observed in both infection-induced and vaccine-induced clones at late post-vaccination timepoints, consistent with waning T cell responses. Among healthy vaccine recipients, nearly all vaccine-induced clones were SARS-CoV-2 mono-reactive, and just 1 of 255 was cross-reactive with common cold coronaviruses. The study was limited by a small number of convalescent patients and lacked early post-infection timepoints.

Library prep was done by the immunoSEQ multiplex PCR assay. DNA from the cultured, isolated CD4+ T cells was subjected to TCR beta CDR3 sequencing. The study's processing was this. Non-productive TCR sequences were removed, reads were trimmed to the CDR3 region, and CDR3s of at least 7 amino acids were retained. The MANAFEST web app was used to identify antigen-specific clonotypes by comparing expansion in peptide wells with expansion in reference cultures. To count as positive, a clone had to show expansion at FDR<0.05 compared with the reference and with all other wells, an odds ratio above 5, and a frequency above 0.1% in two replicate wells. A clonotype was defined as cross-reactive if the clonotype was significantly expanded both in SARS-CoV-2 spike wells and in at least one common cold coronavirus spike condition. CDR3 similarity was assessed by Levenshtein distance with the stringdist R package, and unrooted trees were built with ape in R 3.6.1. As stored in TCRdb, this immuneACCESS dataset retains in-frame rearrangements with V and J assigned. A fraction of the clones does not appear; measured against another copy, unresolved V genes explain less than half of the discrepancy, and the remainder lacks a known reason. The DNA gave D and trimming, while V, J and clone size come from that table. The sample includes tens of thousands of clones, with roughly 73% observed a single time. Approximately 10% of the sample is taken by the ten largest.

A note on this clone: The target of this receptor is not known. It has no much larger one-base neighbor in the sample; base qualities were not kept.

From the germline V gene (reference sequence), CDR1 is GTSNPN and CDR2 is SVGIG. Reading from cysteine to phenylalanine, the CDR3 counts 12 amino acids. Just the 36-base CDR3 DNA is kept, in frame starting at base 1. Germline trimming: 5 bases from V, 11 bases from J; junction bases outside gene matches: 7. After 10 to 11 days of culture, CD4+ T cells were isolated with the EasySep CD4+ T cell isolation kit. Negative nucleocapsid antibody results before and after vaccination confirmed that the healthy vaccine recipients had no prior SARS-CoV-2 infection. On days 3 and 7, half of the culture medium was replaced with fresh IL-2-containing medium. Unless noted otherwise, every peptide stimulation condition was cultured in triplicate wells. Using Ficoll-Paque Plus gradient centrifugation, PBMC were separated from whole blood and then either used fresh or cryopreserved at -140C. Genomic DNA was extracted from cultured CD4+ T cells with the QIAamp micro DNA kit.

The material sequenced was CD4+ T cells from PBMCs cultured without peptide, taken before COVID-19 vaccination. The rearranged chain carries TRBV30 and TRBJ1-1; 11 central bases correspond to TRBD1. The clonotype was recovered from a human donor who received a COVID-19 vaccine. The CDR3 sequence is CAWGTGGKRAFF. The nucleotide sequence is TGTGCCTGGGGGACAGGGGGGAAGCGGGCTTTCTTT. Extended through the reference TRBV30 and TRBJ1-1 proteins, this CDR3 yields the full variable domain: SQTIHQWPATLVQPVGSPLSLECTVEGTSNPNLYWYRQAAGRGLQLLFYSVGIGQISSEVPQNLSASRPQDRQFILSSKKLLLSDSGFYLCAWGTGGKRAFFGQGTRLTVV.